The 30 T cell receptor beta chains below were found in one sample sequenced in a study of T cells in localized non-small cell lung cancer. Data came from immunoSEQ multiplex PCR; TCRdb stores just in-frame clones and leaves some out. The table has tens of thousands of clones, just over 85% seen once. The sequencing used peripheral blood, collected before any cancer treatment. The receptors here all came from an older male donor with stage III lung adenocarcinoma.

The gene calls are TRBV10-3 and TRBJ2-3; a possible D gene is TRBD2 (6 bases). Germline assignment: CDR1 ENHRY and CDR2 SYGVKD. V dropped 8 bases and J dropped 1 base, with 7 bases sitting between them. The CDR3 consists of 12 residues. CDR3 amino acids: CAIGTGTDTQYF. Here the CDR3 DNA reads TGTGCCATCGGGACTGGCACAGATACGCAGTATTTT.

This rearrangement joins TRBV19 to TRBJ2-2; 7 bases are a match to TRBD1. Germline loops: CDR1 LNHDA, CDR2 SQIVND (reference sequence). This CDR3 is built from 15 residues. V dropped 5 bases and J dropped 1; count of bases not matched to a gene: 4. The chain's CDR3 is CASSATGLNTGELFF. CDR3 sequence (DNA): TGTGCCAGTAGTGCGACAGGGTTGAACACCGGGGAGCTGTTTTTT.

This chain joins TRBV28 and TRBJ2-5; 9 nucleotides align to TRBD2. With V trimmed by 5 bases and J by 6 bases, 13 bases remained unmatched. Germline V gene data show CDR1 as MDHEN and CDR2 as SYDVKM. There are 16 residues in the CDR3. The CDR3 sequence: CASSAAGGGRVKTQYF. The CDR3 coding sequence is TGTGCCAGCAGTGCCGCCGGGGGCGGGAGGGTGAAGACCCAGTACTTC.

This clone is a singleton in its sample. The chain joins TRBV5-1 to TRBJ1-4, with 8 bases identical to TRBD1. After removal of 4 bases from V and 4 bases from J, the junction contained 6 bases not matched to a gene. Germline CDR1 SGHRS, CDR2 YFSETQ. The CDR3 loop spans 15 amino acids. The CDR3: CASSPGTGFNEKLFF. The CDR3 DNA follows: TGCGCCAGCAGCCCGGGGACAGGCTTTAATGAAAAACTGTTTTTT.

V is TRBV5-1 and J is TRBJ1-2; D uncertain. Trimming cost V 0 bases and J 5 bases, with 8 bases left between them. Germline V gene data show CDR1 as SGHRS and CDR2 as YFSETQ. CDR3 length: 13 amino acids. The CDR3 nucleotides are TGCGCCAGCAGCTTGGACACGGATTATGGCTACACCTTC. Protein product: CASSLDTDYGYTF.

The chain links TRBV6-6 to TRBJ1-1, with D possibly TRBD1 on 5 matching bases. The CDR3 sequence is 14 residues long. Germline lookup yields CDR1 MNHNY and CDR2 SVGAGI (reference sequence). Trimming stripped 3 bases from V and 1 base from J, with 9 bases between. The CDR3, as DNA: TGTGCCAGCAGTTATGGGGGGTCGAACACTGAAGCTTTCTTT. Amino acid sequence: CASSYGGSNTEAFF.

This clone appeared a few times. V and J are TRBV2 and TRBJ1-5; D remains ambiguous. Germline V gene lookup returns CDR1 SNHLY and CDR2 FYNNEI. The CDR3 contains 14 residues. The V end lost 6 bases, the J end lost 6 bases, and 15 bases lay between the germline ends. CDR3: CASRDGLTSQPQHF. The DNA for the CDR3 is TGTGCCAGCAGGGACGGACTAACAAGTCAGCCCCAGCATTTT.

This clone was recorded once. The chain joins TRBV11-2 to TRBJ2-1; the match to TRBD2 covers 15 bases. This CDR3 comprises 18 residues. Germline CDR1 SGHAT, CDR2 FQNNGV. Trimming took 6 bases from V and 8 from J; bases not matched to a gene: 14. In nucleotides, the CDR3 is TGTGCCAGCAGACGAGGAAGGGGCGGACTAGCGGGAGGGGATGAGCAGTTCTTC. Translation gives CASRRGRGGLAGGDEQFF.

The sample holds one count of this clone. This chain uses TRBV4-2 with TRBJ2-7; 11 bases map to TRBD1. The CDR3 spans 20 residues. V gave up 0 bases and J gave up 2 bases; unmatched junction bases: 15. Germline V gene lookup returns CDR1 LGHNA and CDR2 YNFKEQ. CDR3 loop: CASSQETSGTGGFWTYEQYF. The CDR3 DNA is TGTGCCAGCAGCCAAGAGACCTCCGGGACAGGGGGTTTTTGGACCTACGAGCAGTACTTC.

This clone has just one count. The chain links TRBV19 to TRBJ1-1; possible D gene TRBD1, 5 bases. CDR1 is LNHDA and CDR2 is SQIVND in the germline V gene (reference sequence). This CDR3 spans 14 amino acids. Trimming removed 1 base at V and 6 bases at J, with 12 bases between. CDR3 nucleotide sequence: TGTGCCAGTAGTATAGGGGACCTAAGGGCTGAAGCTTTCTTT. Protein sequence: CASSIGDLRAEAFF.

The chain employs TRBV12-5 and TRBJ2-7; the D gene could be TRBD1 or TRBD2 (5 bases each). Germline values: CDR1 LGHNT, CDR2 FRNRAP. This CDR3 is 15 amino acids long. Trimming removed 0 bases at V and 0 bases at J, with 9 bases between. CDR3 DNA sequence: TGTGCTAGTGGTTTGGTATCTGGGGGCTCCTACGAGCAGTACTTC. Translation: CASGLVSGGSYEQYF.

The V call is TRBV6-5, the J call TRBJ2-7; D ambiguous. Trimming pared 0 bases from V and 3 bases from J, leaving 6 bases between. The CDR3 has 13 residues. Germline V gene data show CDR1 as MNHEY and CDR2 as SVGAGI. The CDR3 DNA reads TGTGCCAGCAGTTACTCGGAACGCTACGAGCAGTACTTC. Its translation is CASSYSERYEQYF.

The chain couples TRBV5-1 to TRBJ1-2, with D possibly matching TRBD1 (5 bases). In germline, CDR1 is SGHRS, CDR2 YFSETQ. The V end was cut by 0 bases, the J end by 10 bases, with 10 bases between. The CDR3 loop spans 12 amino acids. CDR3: CASSLDRYDYTF. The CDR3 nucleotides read TGCGCCAGCAGCTTGGACAGGTACGACTACACCTTC.

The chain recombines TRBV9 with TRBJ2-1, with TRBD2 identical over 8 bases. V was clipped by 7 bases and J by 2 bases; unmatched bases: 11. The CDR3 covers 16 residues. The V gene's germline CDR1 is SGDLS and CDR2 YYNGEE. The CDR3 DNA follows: TGTGCCAGCGGAAATATTGCGGGGGGCCCCTACAATGAGCAGTTCTTC. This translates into CASGNIAGGPYNEQFF.

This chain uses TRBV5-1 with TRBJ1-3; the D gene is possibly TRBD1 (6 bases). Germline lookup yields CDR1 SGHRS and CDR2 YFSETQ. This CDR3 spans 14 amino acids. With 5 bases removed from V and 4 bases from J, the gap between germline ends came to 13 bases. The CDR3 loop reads CASRRSGAGNTIYF. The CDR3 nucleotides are TGCGCCAGCAGGAGGTCAGGGGCGGGAAACACCATATATTTT.

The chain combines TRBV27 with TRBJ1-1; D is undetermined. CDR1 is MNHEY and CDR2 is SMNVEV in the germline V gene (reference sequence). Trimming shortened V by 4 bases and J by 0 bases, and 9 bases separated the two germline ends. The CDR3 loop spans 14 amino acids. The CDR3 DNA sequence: TGTGCCAGCAGTTCGGAGACGTTGAACACTGAAGCTTTCTTT. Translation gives CASSSETLNTEAFF.

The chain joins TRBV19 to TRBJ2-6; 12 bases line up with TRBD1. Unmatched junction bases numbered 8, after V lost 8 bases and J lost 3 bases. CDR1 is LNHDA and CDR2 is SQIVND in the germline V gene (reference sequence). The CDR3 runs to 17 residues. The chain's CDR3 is CASFGRDRGRGANVLTF. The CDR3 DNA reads TGTGCCAGTTTTGGTCGGGACAGGGGGCGTGGGGCCAACGTCCTGACTTTC.

CDR3 protein: CASSPRKLAGGSYEQYF. The CDR3 DNA is TGTGCCAGCTCACCGAGGAAACTAGCGGGGGGCTCCTACGAGCAGTACTTC. The chain uses TRBV18 and TRBJ2-5; TRBD2 matches at 12 bases. The J call is uncertain, as TRBJ2-7 better fits the DNA end. The CDR3 consists of 17 residues. Germline CDR1 reads KGHSH; CDR2 reads LQKENI.

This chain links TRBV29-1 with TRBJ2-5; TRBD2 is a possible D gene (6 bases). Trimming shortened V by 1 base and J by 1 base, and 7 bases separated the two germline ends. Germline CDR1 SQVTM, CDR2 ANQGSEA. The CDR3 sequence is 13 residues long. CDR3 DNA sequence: TGCAGCGTTGAAGGGGACTCCCAAGAGACCCAGTACTTC. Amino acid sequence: CSVEGDSQETQYF.

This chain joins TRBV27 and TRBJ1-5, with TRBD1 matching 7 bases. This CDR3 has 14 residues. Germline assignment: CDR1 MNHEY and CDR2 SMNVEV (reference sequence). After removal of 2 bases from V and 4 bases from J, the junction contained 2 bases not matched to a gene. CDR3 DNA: TGTGCCAGCAGTTTAGACAGGGCAAATCAGCCCCAGCATTTT. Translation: CASSLDRANQPQHF.

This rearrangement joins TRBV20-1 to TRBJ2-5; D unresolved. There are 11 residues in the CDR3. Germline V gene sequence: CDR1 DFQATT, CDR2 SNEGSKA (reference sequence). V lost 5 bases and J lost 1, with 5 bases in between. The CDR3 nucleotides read TGCAGTGCTGTGTCCCAAGAGACCCAGTACTTC. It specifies CSAVSQETQYF.

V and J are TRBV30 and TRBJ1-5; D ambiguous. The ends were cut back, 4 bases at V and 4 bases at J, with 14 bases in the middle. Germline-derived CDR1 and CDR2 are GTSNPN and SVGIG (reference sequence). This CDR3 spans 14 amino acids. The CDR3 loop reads CAWNAAMGNQPQHF. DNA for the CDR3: TGTGCCTGGAATGCGGCTATGGGGAATCAGCCCCAGCATTTT. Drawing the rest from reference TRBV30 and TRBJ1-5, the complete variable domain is SQTIHQWPATLVQPVGSPLSLECTVEGTSNPNLYWYRQAAGRGLQLLFYSVGIGQISSEVPQNLSASRPQDRQFILSSKKLLLSDSGFYLCAWNAAMGNQPQHFGDGTRLSIL.

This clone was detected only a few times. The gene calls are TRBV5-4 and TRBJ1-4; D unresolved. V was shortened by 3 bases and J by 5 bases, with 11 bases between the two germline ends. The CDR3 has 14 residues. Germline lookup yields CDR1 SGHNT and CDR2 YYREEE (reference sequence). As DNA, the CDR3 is TGTGCCAGCAGCTCTAAGGGCAACAATGAAAAACTGTTTTTT. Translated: CASSSKGNNEKLFF.

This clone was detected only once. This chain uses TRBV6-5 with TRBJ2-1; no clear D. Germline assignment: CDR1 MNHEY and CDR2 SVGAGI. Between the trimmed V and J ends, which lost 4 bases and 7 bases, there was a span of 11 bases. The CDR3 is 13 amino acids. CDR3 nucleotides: TGTGCCAGCAGTTCCCCGGGCTCAAATGAGCAGTTCTTC. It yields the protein CASSSPGSNEQFF.

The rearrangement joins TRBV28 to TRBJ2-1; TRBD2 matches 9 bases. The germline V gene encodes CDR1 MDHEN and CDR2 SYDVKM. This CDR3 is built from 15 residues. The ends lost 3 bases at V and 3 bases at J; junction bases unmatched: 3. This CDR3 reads CASSFAGGLYNEQFF. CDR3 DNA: TGTGCCAGCAGTTTCGCGGGGGGGCTCTACAATGAGCAGTTCTTC.

The CDR3 loop is CASSLDFAGAETQYF. The CDR3 nucleotides are TGTGCCAGCAGCTTAGATTTCGCGGGGGCGGAGACCCAGTACTTC. The chain is built from TRBV7-2 and TRBJ2-5; D might be TRBD2 (7 bases). The germline V gene encodes CDR1 SGHTA and CDR2 FQGNSA. The V and J ends lost 1 base and 5 bases respectively, with 14 bases between them. The CDR3 runs to 15 residues.

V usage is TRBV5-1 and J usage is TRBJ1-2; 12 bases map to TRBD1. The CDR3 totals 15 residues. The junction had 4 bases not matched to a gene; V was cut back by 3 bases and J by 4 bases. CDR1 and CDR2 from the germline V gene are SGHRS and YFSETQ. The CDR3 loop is CASSSGTGGGYGYTF. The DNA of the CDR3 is TGCGCCAGCAGCTCCGGGACAGGGGGCGGCTATGGCTACACCTTC.

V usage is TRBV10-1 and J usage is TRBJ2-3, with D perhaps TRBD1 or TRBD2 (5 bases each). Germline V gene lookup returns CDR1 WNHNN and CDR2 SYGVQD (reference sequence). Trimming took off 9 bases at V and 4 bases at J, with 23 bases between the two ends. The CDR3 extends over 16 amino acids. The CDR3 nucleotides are TGCGCCAGACCTCTCCGGGACCCCATTTTCCCAGATACGCAGTATTTT. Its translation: CARPLRDPIFPDTQYF.

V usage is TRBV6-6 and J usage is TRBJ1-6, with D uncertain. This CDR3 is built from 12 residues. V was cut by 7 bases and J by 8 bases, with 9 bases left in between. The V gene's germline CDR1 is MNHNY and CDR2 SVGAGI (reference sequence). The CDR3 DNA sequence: TGTGCCAGCACCCTAGCGGATTCACCCCTCCACTTT. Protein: CASTLADSPLHF.

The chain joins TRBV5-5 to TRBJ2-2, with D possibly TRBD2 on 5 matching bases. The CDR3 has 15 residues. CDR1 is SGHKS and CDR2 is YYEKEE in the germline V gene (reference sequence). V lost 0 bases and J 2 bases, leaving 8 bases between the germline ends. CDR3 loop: CASSLVRGNTGELFF. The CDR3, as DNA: TGTGCCAGCAGCTTGGTCCGGGGAAACACCGGGGAGCTGTTTTTT.